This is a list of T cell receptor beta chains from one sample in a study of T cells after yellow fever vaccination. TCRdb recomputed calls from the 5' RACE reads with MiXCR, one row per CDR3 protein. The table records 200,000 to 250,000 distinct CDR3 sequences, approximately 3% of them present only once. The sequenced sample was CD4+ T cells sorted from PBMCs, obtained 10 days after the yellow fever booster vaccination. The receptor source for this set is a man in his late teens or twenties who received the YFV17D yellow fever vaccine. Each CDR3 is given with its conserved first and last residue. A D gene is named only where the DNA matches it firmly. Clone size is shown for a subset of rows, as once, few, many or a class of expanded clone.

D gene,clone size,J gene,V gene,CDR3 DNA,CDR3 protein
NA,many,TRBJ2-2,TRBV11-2,TGTGCCAGCAGCTCCCAGGGCGCTGAGGGCGGGGAGCTGTTTTTT,CASSSQGAEGGELFF
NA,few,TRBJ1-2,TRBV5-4,TGTGCCAGCAGCTTGGCACAGGGTAATCGCGGCTACACCTTC,CASSLAQGNRGYTF
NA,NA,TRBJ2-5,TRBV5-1,TGCGCCAGCAGCTTGTCACAGGCGGAGACCCAGTACTTC,CASSLSQAETQYF
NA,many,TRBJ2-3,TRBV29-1,TGCAGCGTTGACGGGGACGGCACAGATACGCAGTATTTT,CSVDGDGTDTQYF
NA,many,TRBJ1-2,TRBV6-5,TGTGCCAGCAGTTACGGGGGCGGCTACACCTTC,CASSYGGGYTF
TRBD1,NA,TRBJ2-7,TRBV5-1,TGCGCCAGCACCACCGGGACAGGTGCCTCCTACGAGCAGTACTTC,CASTTGTGASYEQYF
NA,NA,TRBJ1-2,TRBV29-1,TGCAGCGTTACACAGGGACGGGACTATGGCTACACCTTC,CSVTQGRDYGYTF
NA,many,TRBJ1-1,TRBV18,TGTGCCAGCTCACCGCAGGGGTTCAGGACTGAAGCTTTCTTT,CASSPQGFRTEAFF
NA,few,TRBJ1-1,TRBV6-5,TGTGCCAGCAGTTACTCTGTGACAGGGAACACTGAAGCTTTCTTT,CASSYSVTGNTEAFF
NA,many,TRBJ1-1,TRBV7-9,TGTGCCAGCAGCTCCTCTACGATCCGACTGCCGGGACACTTGAACACTGAAGCTTTCTTT,CASSSSTIRLPGHLNTEAFF
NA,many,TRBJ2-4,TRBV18,TGTGCCAGCTCACCTAGTCCCGGGATCGTAGCCAAAAACATTCAGTACTTC,CASSPSPGIVAKNIQYF
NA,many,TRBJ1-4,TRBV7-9,TGTGCCAGCAGCGTAGGGGACAATGAAAAACTGTTTTTT,CASSVGDNEKLFF
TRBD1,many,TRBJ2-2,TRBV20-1,TGCAGTGCTAGAGTTCCGCCGGGACAGGGGAACACCGGGGAGCTGTTTTTT,CSARVPPGQGNTGELFF
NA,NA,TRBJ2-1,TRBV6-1,TGTGCCAGCAACTGGGCCCCAAGCTCCTACAATGAGCAGTTCTTC,CASNWAPSSYNEQFF
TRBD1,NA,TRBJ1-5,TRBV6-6,TGTGCCAGCAGTTACTCGGACAGGGCCCAGCCCCAGCATTTT,CASSYSDRAQPQHF
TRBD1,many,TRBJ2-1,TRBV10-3,TGTGCCACCAAACAGGGGGCGTTTGCATTGAGGACCTACAATGAGCAGTTCTTC,CATKQGAFALRTYNEQFF
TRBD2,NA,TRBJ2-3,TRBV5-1,TGCGCCAGCAGCCCTGGATGGACTAGCGACTCAGATACGCAGTATTTT,CASSPGWTSDSDTQYF
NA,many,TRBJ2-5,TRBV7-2,TGTGCCAGCAGCTCAATGCCGGACGGGGGGACCCAGTACTTC,CASSSMPDGGTQYF
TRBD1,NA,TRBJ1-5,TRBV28,TGTGCCAGCAGTGGGGACAGGGGCAATAGGCCCCAGCATTTT,CASSGDRGNRPQHF
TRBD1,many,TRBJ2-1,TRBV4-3,TGCGCCAGCAGCCAAGTCCCGGGGGGCGGGACAGGGGGCTCCTACAATGAGCAGTTCTTC,CASSQVPGGGTGGSYNEQFF
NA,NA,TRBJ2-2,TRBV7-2,TGTGCCAGCAGCTACGACAGAACCGCGAACACCGGGGAGCTGTTTTTT,CASSYDRTANTGELFF
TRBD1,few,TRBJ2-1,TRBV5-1,TGCGCCAGCAGCTCAGGACAGGGAGCTACTTTTAGTGAGCAGTTCTTC,CASSSGQGATFSEQFF
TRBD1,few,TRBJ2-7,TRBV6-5,TGTGCCAGCAGTTACAGGGACAGGGGAGGCTACGAGCAGTACTTC,CASSYRDRGGYEQYF
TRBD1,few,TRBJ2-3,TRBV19,TGTGCCAGTAGTGACAGGGGGCCCCCAGATACGCAGTATTTT,CASSDRGPPDTQYF
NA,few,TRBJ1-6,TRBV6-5,TGTGCCAGCAGTCGACAGTATTCACCCCTCCACTTT,CASSRQYSPLHF
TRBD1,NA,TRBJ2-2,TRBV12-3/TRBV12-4,TGTGCCAGCAGTTTTGGACAGGGGACGAACACCGGGGAGCTGTTTTTT,CASSFGQGTNTGELFF
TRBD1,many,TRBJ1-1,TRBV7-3,TGTGCCAGCAGCAACACGGGACAGGGGAACACTGAAGCTTTCTTT,CASSNTGQGNTEAFF
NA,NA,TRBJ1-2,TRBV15,TGTGCCACCAGCAGAGGAGACCTCGACAGCCCTTATGGCTACACCTTC,CATSRGDLDSPYGYTF
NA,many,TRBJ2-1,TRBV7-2,TGTGCCAGCAGCTTAGCGCGAGGGGGGAGGAATGAGCAGTTCTTC,CASSLARGGRNEQFF
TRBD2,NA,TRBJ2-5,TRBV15,TGTGCCACCAGCACTACCTACAAGTTGTTAGCGGGGTTTGGGACCCAGTACTTC,CATSTTYKLLAGFGTQYF
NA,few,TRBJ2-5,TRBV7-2,TGTGCCAGCAGCTTAGGGGGACTCCCAAACGGGGAGACCCAGTACTTC,CASSLGGLPNGETQYF
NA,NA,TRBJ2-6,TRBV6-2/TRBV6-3,TGTGCCAGCAGTTACAGGAGCACTGGGGCCAACGTCCTGACTTTC,CASSYRSTGANVLTF
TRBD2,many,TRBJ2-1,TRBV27,TGTGCCAGCAGTAAACTAGCGGGGAATCGGTTCTTTCAGTTCTTC,CASSKLAGNRFFQFF
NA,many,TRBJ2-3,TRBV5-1,TGCGCCAGCAGCTCGGACAGTTTCACAGATACGCAGTATTTT,CASSSDSFTDTQYF
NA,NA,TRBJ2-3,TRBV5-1,TGCGCCAGCAGTGCCCGAGGATCAGATACGCAGTATTTT,CASSARGSDTQYF
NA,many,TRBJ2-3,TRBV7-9,TGTGCCAGCAGCTTGGGGAAAGCTTCCACAGATACGCAGTATTTT,CASSLGKASTDTQYF
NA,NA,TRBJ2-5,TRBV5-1,TGCGCCAGCACACTGCAAGTATTTACGGGGGCGGCTGAGACCCAGTACTTC,CASTLQVFTGAAETQYF
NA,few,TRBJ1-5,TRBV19,TGTGCCAGTAGTTTGGACACCTATAGCAATCAGCCCCAGCATTTT,CASSLDTYSNQPQHF
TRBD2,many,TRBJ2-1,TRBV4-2,TGTGCCAGCAGCGAACTAGCGGGGAGCAACAATGAGCAGTTCTTC,CASSELAGSNNEQFF
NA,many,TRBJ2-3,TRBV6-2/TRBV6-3,TGTGCCAGCAGTCCGCGGCCCCTAGATACGCAGTATTTT,CASSPRPLDTQYF
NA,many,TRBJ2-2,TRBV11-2,TGTGCCAGCAGCCAAGACTACACCGGGGAGCTGTTTTTT,CASSQDYTGELFF
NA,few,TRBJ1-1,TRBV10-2,TGCGCCAGCAGTGGTTTGGAGCACGGTGAAGCTTTCTTT,CASSGLEHGEAFF
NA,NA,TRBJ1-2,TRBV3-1,TGTGCCAGCAGCCAAGAGGGACCAGGGGGCTACACCTTC,CASSQEGPGGYTF
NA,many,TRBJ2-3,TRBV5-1,TGCGCCAGCAGCTTGGAGCTAGGAAGGGATACGCAGTATTTT,CASSLELGRDTQYF
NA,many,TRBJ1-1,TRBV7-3,TGTGCCAGCAGCTTAAGGACGCAAGAAGAAGCTTTCTTT,CASSLRTQEEAFF
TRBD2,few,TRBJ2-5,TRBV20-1,TGCAGTGCTAGAGTTGGCGGGGGGGCCGGCCAAGAGACCCAGTACTTC,CSARVGGGAGQETQYF
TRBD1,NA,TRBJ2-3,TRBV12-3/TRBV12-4,TGTGCCAGCAGGGGACAGGGGGCAATCGCAGATACGCAGTATTTT,CASRGQGAIADTQYF
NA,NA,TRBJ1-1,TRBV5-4,TGTGCCAGCAGCTCCCCCTCCGGGACAAATGAAGCTTTCTTT,CASSSPSGTNEAFF
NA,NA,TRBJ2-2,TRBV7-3,TGTGCCAGCAGCTTAACCATATGGGGCGGGGCTGACACCGGGGAGCTGTTTTTT,CASSLTIWGGADTGELFF
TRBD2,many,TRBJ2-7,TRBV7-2,TGTGCCAGCAGCCGGGGCGGGGGGGTCCCCTACGAGCAGTACTTC,CASSRGGGVPYEQYF
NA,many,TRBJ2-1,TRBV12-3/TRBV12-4,TGTGCCAGCAGTTTATCCCTCGGACAGTCCTACAATGAGCAGTTCTTC,CASSLSLGQSYNEQFF
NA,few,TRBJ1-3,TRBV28,TGTGCCAGCAGTTATGGCCGTTCTGGAAACACCATATATTTT,CASSYGRSGNTIYF
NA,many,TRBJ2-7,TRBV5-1,TGCGCCAGCAGCTTTGCCACCAGGGGCCACGAGCAGTACTTC,CASSFATRGHEQYF
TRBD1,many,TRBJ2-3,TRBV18,TGTGCCAGCTCAGTGGACAGGTACACAGATACGCAGTATTTT,CASSVDRYTDTQYF
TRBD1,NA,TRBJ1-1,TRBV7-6,TGTGCCAGCAGCTTAGCGCTAAGGGGACAGGGAGGGACTGAAGCTTTCTTT,CASSLALRGQGGTEAFF
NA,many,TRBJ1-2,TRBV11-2,TGTGCCAGCAGCTTGGCACACGACCGAGGGAGGTATGGCTACACCTTC,CASSLAHDRGRYGYTF
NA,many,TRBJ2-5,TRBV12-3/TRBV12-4,TGTGCCAGCAGTTTACTTCCACAGGAAGAGACCCAGTACTTC,CASSLLPQEETQYF
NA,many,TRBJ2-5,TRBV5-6,TGTGCCAGCAGCCTGGGGGAATCGTGGACCCAGTACTTC,CASSLGESWTQYF
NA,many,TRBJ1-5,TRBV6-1,TGTGCCAGCAATCCGAGACCGGGGAAGCCCCAGCATTTT,CASNPRPGKPQHF